A single sample is the source of the 29 T cell receptor beta chains below, sequenced in a study of a mutant IDH1 vaccine in newly diagnosed glioma. Indicated time point: week 47, end of study. The investigators gave 300 ug of mutant IDH1 20-mer peptide in each vaccine dose, together with topical imiquimod. Which antigens these TCRs recognize remains unknown. Clones were read by immunoSEQ multiplex PCR, and TCRdb kept only the in-frame ones, dropping some. The table includes 84,000 or so clones, roughly 77% detected once. The source was PBMCs, collected from a glioma patient whose treatment included an IDH1 peptide vaccine. These receptors came from a man in his forties with glioma.

The chain is built from TRBV19 and TRBJ1-2; TRBD1 matches at 7 bases. This CDR3 comprises 14 residues. CDR1 and CDR2 (germline): LNHDA, SQIVND (reference sequence). V gave up 3 bases and J gave up 8 bases; unmatched junction bases: 9. The CDR3 loop reads CASSMALQGGGYTF. The CDR3 bases are TGTGCCAGTAGTATGGCCCTGCAGGGGGGAGGCTACACCTTC. Complete variable domain (other parts from reference TRBV19 and TRBJ1-2): DGGITQSPKYLFRKEGQNVTLSCEQNLNHDAMYWYRQDPGQGLRLIYYSQIVNDFQKGDIAEGYSVSREKKESFPLTVTSAQKNPTAFYLCASSMALQGGGYTFGSGTRLTVV.

The V call is TRBV27, the J call TRBJ1-6; the D gene is possibly TRBD1 (5 bases). In germline, CDR1 is MNHEY, CDR2 SMNVEV (reference sequence). CDR3 length: 19 residues. With 2 bases removed from V and 8 bases from J, the gap between germline ends came to 25 bases. Here the CDR3 DNA reads TGTGCCAGCAGTTTAAACGTGCCAGGGATAGGTTCGGGTGATTCACCCCTCCACTTT. Its translation: CASSLNVPGIGSGDSPLHF.

The V call is TRBV7-2, the J call TRBJ2-7; 8 nucleotides agree with TRBD1. Germline lookup yields CDR1 SGHTA and CDR2 FQGNSA. The junction had 7 bases not matched to a gene; V was cut back by 6 bases and J by 3 bases. There are 14 residues in the CDR3. The CDR3 protein is CASRPGQGRYEQYF. The CDR3 DNA is TGTGCCAGCAGACCCGGACAGGGCCGCTACGAGCAGTACTTC. Supplemented by reference TRBV7-2 and TRBJ2-7, the full variable domain reads GAGVSQSPSNKVTEKGKDVELRCDPISGHTALYWYRQSLGQGLEFLIYFQGNSAPDKSGLPSDRFSAERTGGSVSTLTIQRTQQEDSAVYLCASRPGQGRYEQYFGPGTRLTVT.

The gene calls are TRBV9 and TRBJ1-3, with D hard to call. In germline, CDR1 is SGDLS, CDR2 YYNGEE. Trimming removed 2 bases from V and 1 base from J, with 16 bases in between. CDR3 length equals 17 residues. The CDR3 DNA reads as TGTGCCAGCAGCGTCATAGCAGGCGGAAATTCTGGAAACACCATATATTTT. It encodes CASSVIAGGNSGNTIYF.

This chain connects TRBV19 to TRBJ1-1; D call uncertain. The germline V gene has CDR1 LNHDA and CDR2 SQIVND (reference sequence). V lost 5 bases and J lost 7, with 14 bases in between. The CDR3 has 13 residues. The CDR3 sequence: CASSARGLREAFF. CDR3 nucleotide sequence: TGTGCCAGTAGTGCTCGAGGCCTACGTGAAGCTTTCTTT.

Ten or more counts support this clone. The J gene is TRBJ1-5, the V gene TRBV7-2; a weak D match, TRBD1 (5 bases). There are 15 residues in the CDR3. CDR1 is SGHTA and CDR2 is FQGNSA in the germline V gene. Between the trimmed V and J ends, which lost 2 bases and 2 bases, there was a span of 10 bases. The CDR3 protein is CASSLYQGGNQPQHF. CDR3 in DNA: TGTGCCAGCAGCTTATACCAGGGTGGCAATCAGCCCCAGCATTTT.

This chain connects TRBV9 to TRBJ2-1; D is undetermined. CDR1 SGDLS and CDR2 YYNGEE come from the germline V gene. V shed 0 bases and J shed 7 bases, with 11 bases lying between them. This CDR3 is 14 amino acids long. CDR3 sequence: CASSVEVGRNEQFF. CDR3 nucleotide sequence: TGTGCCAGCAGCGTAGAGGTCGGCAGGAATGAGCAGTTCTTC.

The J gene is TRBJ2-5, the V gene TRBV7-9, with 9 bases aligning to TRBD1. Per germline, CDR1 SEHNR and CDR2 FQNEAQ (reference sequence). The CDR3 extends over 14 amino acids. V lost 5 bases and J lost 5; bases outside the gene matches: 6. CDR3 in amino acids: CASSQGQGKETQYF. CDR3 in DNA: TGTGCCAGCAGCCAGGGACAGGGAAAGGAGACCCAGTACTTC. Combining the CDR3 with reference TRBV7-9 and TRBJ2-5 gives the whole variable domain DTGVSQNPRHKITKRGQNVTFRCDPISEHNRLYWYRQTLGQGPEFLTYFQNEAQLEKSRLLSDRFSAERPKGSFSTLEIQRTEQGDSAMYLCASSQGQGKETQYFGPGTRLLVL.

The chain joins TRBV2 to TRBJ2-5; TRBD2 aligns across 8 bases. This CDR3 is 16 amino acids long. J was trimmed by 0 bases and V by 3 bases; bases with no gene match: 6. Germline CDR1 is SNHLY and CDR2 is FYNNEI. CDR3 sequence (DNA): TGTGCCAGCAGTGACCTGGAGCGGGGGTACCAAGAGACCCAGTACTTC. It yields the protein CASSDLERGYQETQYF.

This clone appeared once. The V call is TRBV19, the J call TRBJ2-1; D is uncertain. The CDR3 length is 22 residues. Trimming left V 2 bases short and J 1 base short, with 30 bases between. Germline assignment: CDR1 LNHDA and CDR2 SQIVND (reference sequence). CDR3 nucleotide sequence: TGTGCCAGTAGTATATGGGTCGACCGGGCCTCCCCCCCCGCTAAGTCCTACAATGAGCAGTTCTTC. Its protein product is CASSIWVDRASPPAKSYNEQFF.

This chain links TRBV5-1 with TRBJ2-3, with D possibly being TRBD1 (6 bases). The V gene lost 1 base and the J gene lost 1 base, with 10 bases spanning the gap. In germline, CDR1 is SGHRS, CDR2 YFSETQ. This CDR3 region has 15 residues. CDR3 sequence (DNA): TGCGCCAGCAGCTTGACAGGGAAGGGCACAGATACGCAGTATTTT. Amino acid sequence: CASSLTGKGTDTQYF.

This chain uses TRBV18 with TRBJ2-3; perhaps TRBD1 as D (6 bases). V was shortened by 4 bases and J by 2 bases, with 16 bases between the two germline ends. Germline lookup yields CDR1 KGHSH and CDR2 LQKENI. The CDR3 is 16 residues long. The CDR3 coding sequence is TGTGCCAGCTCACGCGAGACAGGTCCACTCACAGATACGCAGTATTTT. It yields the protein CASSRETGPLTDTQYF.

The chain couples TRBV19 to TRBJ1-5; perhaps TRBD1 as D (6 bases). V dropped 4 bases and J dropped 5 bases, with 15 bases sitting between them. This CDR3 is 15 amino acids long. The germline gives CDR1 LNHDA, CDR2 SQIVND (reference sequence). The CDR3 spells CASSSPGHAHQPQHF. The CDR3 DNA follows: TGTGCCAGTAGTAGCCCGGGACATGCCCATCAGCCCCAGCATTTT. The full variable domain, with the rest looked up from reference TRBV19 and TRBJ1-5, is DGGITQSPKYLFRKEGQNVTLSCEQNLNHDAMYWYRQDPGQGLRLIYYSQIVNDFQKGDIAEGYSVSREKKESFPLTVTSAQKNPTAFYLCASSSPGHAHQPQHFGDGTRLSIL.

Notes on this clone: This specimen includes other DNA sequences encoding the same CDR3. This chain links TRBV9 with TRBJ2-1; D possibly corresponds to TRBD2 (5 bases). The germline V gene has CDR1 SGDLS and CDR2 YYNGEE. This CDR3 spans 14 amino acids. Deletions cut 0 bases from V and 3 bases from J, with 7 bases between. CDR3 DNA sequence: TGTGCCAGCAGCGTAGAAGGACTCTACAATGAGCAGTTCTTC. This encodes CASSVEGLYNEQFF.

The rearrangement joins TRBV4-3 to TRBJ1-5; the D is unclear. CDR3 length equals 15 residues. The germline V gene encodes CDR1 LGHNA and CDR2 YSLEER. V was clipped by 4 bases and J by 4 bases, with 14 bases between them. The CDR3, as DNA: TGCGCCAGCAGCCCAGGTCCGGGGAAAAATCAGCCCCAGCATTTT. Protein product: CASSPGPGKNQPQHF.

The V call is TRBV4-3, the J call TRBJ2-3; 13 nucleotides agree with TRBD2. CDR1 and CDR2 (germline): LGHNA, YSLEER. Trimming at V came to 4 bases and at J to 3 bases, leaving 1 base not matched to a gene. This CDR3 has 15 residues. The CDR3 loop is CASSPGLAGTDTQYF. The CDR3 nucleotides read TGCGCCAGCAGCCCGGGACTAGCGGGAACAGATACGCAGTATTTT.

This clone was seen a few times. One junction end disagrees with the germline gene, perhaps due to a read error. The rearrangement uses TRBV2 and TRBJ1-5; no reliable D call. The CDR3 has 14 residues. CDR1 is SNHLY and CDR2 is FYNNEI in the germline V gene. The CDR3 DNA is TGTGCCAGCAGTGAAGTCCCTCAGACTGGGGTTGCAATTTTT. It is translated as CASSEVPQTGVAIF.

The V and J genes are TRBV4-2 and TRBJ2-3, with D tentatively TRBD2 (5 bases). Trimming shortened V by 3 bases and J by 0 bases, and 16 bases separated the two germline ends. The CDR3 spans 17 residues. Germline V gene sequence: CDR1 LGHNA, CDR2 YNFKEQ. The CDR3 DNA sequence: TGTGCCAGCAGCCACCGCGGCAGCGGTGCTAGCACAGATACGCAGTATTTT. It translates to CASSHRGSGASTDTQYF.

About this clone itself: Other DNA variants within this sample encode the same CDR3. The V call is TRBV6-6, the J call TRBJ2-1; weak D call: TRBD2 (6 bases). V was clipped by 2 bases and J by 4 bases, with 9 bases between them. CDR1 and CDR2 (germline): MNHNY, SVGAGI (reference sequence). This CDR3 is built from 14 residues. CDR3 sequence: CASSYGEDYNEQFF. Here the CDR3 DNA reads TGTGCCAGCAGTTACGGGGAGGATTACAATGAGCAGTTCTTC.

The chain recombines TRBV4-3 with TRBJ2-1, with D unresolved. V lost 2 bases and J 5 bases, leaving 7 bases between the germline ends. CDR3 length equals 13 residues. The germline V gene encodes CDR1 LGHNA and CDR2 YSLEER. CDR3 protein: CASSQSFNNEQFF. The DNA for the CDR3 is TGCGCCAGCAGCCAATCCTTTAACAATGAGCAGTTCTTC.

The chain links TRBV6-6 to TRBJ2-7; D is undetermined. CDR1 is MNHNY and CDR2 is SVGAGI in the germline V gene (reference sequence). Trimming took off 2 bases at V and 0 bases at J, with 11 bases between the two ends. The CDR3 extends over 15 amino acids. The CDR3 protein is CASSYKGTTSYEQYF. Here the CDR3 DNA reads TGTGCCAGCAGTTACAAGGGAACAACCTCCTACGAGCAGTACTTC.

The chain employs TRBV7-9 and TRBJ1-5; possible D gene TRBD1, 6 bases. CDR3 length: 15 amino acids. V was clipped by 2 bases and J by 0 bases, with 8 bases between them. Germline CDR1 and CDR2: SEHNR and FQNEAQ (reference sequence). The CDR3, as DNA: TGTGCCAGCAGCTTAAACAGGGATAGCAATCAGCCCCAGCATTTT. Translating it yields CASSLNRDSNQPQHF.

The J gene is TRBJ1-1, the V gene TRBV6-6; 9 bases are shared with TRBD1. Trimming took 5 bases from V and 0 from J; bases not matched to a gene: 4. Germline V gene data show CDR1 as MNHNY and CDR2 as SVGAGI (reference sequence). The CDR3 totals 15 residues. The CDR3 spells CASSPGQGMNTEAFF. The CDR3, as DNA: TGTGCCAGCAGTCCCGGACAGGGGATGAACACTGAAGCTTTCTTT.

In this sample, this clone turned up once. The chain recombines TRBV7-2 with TRBJ1-1, with D hard to call. CDR1 is SGHTA, CDR2 FQGNSA, per germline. V lost 7 bases and J 0 bases, leaving 15 bases between the germline ends. The length of the CDR3 is 15 residues. The CDR3 reads CASTVSRMVNTEAFF. In DNA, the CDR3 is TGTGCCAGCACAGTGAGTCGTATGGTGAACACTGAAGCTTTCTTT.

The V call is TRBV5-6, the J call TRBJ1-2, with 10 bases fitting TRBD1. J lost 8 bases, V lost 2 bases, and 9 bases had no gene match. The germline V gene encodes CDR1 SGHDT and CDR2 YYEEEE. The CDR3 length is 15 residues. CDR3 DNA: TGTGCCAGCAGCTTTGGACAGGGGGGAAGGGACGGCTACACCTTC. Its protein is CASSFGQGGRDGYTF.

The V gene is TRBV11-2, the J gene TRBJ1-2; D might be TRBD1 (5 bases). Germline CDR1 is SGHAT and CDR2 is FQNNGV. Trimming cost V 4 bases and J 1 base, with 10 bases left between them. The CDR3 has 14 amino acids. CDR3 loop: CASSSGYSNYGYTF. As DNA, the CDR3 is TGTGCCAGCAGCTCAGGGTACAGTAACTATGGCTACACCTTC. The variable domain in full, with the rest retrieved from reference TRBV11-2 and TRBJ1-2, is EAGVAQSPRYKIIEKRQSVAFWCNPISGHATLYWYQQILGQGPKLLIQFQNNGVVDDSQLPKDRFSAERLKGVDSTLKIQPAKLEDSAVYLCASSSGYSNYGYTFGSGTRLTVV.

This rearrangement joins TRBV4-2 to TRBJ2-3, with D perhaps being TRBD1 or TRBD2 (6 bases each). Trimming shortened V by 1 base and J by 4 bases, and 9 bases separated the two germline ends. CDR1 and CDR2 (germline): LGHNA, YNFKEQ. CDR3 length: 14 residues. The CDR3: CASSQVGGADTQYF. The CDR3, as DNA: TGTGCCAGCAGCCAAGTCGGGGGCGCAGATACGCAGTATTTT.

For the CDR3, the DNA is TGTGCCAGCAGCAAAGGGTCGCGGGCTTACGAGCAGTACTTC. Residues: CASSKGSRAYEQYF. The chain employs TRBV21-1 and TRBJ2-7; the table's D call, TRBD2, has no DNA check behind it. TRBV21-1 is classified as a pseudogene. The CDR3 consists of 14 residues.

Comments on this clone: It may be a read error: a sequence one base away is much more abundant. This chain uses TRBV5-4 with TRBJ2-7, with no clear D. Trimming shortened V by 1 base and J by 0 bases, and 5 bases separated the two germline ends. Germline-derived CDR1 and CDR2 are SGHNT and YYREEE (reference sequence). CDR3 length: 13 amino acids. CDR3 loop: CASSLTDSYEQYF. CDR3 sequence (DNA): TGTGCCAGCAGCTTGACCGACTCCTACGAGCAGTACTTC.